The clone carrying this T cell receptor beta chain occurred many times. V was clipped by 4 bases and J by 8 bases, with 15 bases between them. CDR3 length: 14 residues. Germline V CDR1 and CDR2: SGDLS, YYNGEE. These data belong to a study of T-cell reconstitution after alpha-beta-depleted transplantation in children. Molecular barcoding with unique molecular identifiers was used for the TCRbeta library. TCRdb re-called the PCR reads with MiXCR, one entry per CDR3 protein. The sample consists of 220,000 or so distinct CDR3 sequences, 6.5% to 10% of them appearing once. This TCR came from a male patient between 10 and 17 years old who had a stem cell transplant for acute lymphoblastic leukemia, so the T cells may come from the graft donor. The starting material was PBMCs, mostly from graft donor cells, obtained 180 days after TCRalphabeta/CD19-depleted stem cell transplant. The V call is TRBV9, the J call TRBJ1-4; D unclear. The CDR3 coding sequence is TGTGCCAGCAGCCCCCAAGGCGGGAACGAAAAACTGTTTTTT. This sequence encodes CASSPQGGNEKLFF.